The 26 T cell receptor beta chains listed next were all sequenced from one sample in a study of control samples from healthy donors and cancer patients. Libraries were prepared by immunoSEQ multiplex PCR; TCRdb keeps only in-frame clonotypes and omits some of them. The sample shows more than 95,000 clones, more than 85% of them seen only once. Material: PBMCs. Source of these receptors: a man aged 60 to 75 with lung cancer.

The CDR3 DNA reads TGTGCCAGCAGCCAAGATAGGGCACAGGGGCCCTACCAAGAGACCCAGTACTTC. This sequence encodes CASSQDRAQGPYQETQYF. The rearrangement uses TRBV3-1 (or the pseudogene TRBV3-2) and TRBJ2-5; the match to TRBD1 covers 7 bases. CDR3 length: 18 amino acids. From germline, CDR1 is LGHDT and CDR2 YNNKEL (reference sequence). The V gene end was trimmed by 0 bases and the J gene end by 0 bases; junction bases not matched to a gene: 10.

The chain joins TRBV7-8 to TRBJ1-6; no definite D call. Per germline, CDR1 SGHVS and CDR2 FQNEAQ. The CDR3 has 19 amino acids. The V gene lost 9 bases and the J gene lost 0 bases, with 24 bases spanning the gap. CDR3 residues: CASSPIQRQMSSYNSPLHF. The CDR3 region has the DNA TGTGCCAGTTCCCCAATACAGCGACAAATGAGCTCCTATAATTCACCCCTCCACTTT.

The chain combines TRBV5-1 with TRBJ1-4; TRBD1 is a possible D gene (6 bases). Trimming left V 4 bases short and J 3 bases short, with 16 bases between. Germline assignment: CDR1 SGHRS and CDR2 YFSETQ. The CDR3 spans 16 residues. This CDR3 reads CASSQGHTTANEKLFF. The CDR3 DNA reads TGCGCCAGCAGCCAGGGACATACCACAGCTAATGAAAAACTGTTTTTT.

By sample fraction, this clone is medium-sized. The chain couples TRBV7-2 to TRBJ1-1, with a weak D call TRBD1 (6 bases). Germline V gene data show CDR1 as SGHTA and CDR2 as FQGNSA. CDR3 length: 14 amino acids. The V and J ends lost 5 bases and 4 bases respectively, with 14 bases between them. The chain's CDR3 is CASSLQGRGTEAFF. In DNA form, the CDR3 reads TGTGCCAGCAGCCTACAGGGAAGAGGCACTGAAGCTTTCTTT.

As concerns this clone: Its ends do not fully match the called genes, so a read error is possible. The chain combines TRBV5-1 with TRBJ2-1; 8 bases map to TRBD1. Per the germline V gene, CDR1 is SGHRS and CDR2 is YFSETQ. CDR3 length: 15 amino acids. CDR3 sequence: CASSFGQGVDNEQFF. Written as DNA, the CDR3 is TGCGCCAGCAGCTTCGGACAGGGAGTGGACAATGAACAGTTCTTC.

The J gene is TRBJ1-1, the V gene TRBV29-1; D gene uncertain. Trimming removed 8 bases from V and 0 bases from J, with 10 bases in between. CDR3 length: 12 residues. Germline assignment: CDR1 SQVTM and CDR2 ANQGSEA. CDR3 sequence (DNA): TGCAGCTGCGGGCAGATGAACACTGAAGCTTTCTTT. It codes for CSCGQMNTEAFF. Combining the CDR3 with reference TRBV29-1 and TRBJ1-1 gives the whole variable domain SAVISQKPSRDICQRGTSLTIQCQVDSQVTMMFWYRQQPGQSLTLIATANQGSEATYESGFVIDKFPISRPNLTFSTLTVSNMSPEDSSIYLCSCGQMNTEAFFGQGTRLTVV.

The CDR3 nucleotides are TGTGCCAGCAGCCAACGTACGGGCAAGACTGAAGCTTTCTTT. Protein product: CASSQRTGKTEAFF. V usage is TRBV3-1 (or the pseudogene TRBV3-2) and J usage is TRBJ1-1; D is unclear. Trimming left V 2 bases short and J 5 bases short, with 12 bases between. The length of the CDR3 is 14 residues. The germline CDR1 and CDR2 sequences are LGHDT and YNNKEL (reference sequence).

The chain links TRBV24-1 to TRBJ2-1; D tentatively reads TRBD1 or TRBD2 (5 bases each). In germline, CDR1 is KGHDR, CDR2 SFDVKD. This CDR3 contains 17 residues. V was cut by 0 bases and J by 6 bases, with 17 bases left in between. The CDR3 region has the DNA TGTGCCACCAGTGATTTGCGACCGGGACCGAGCGGCAATGAGCAGTTCTTC. Its protein product is CATSDLRPGPSGNEQFF.

The chain employs TRBV7-3 and TRBJ2-5; 11 nucleotides align to TRBD2. V lost 8 bases to trimming and J lost 5 bases; unmatched junction nucleotides: 13. CDR3 length: 16 residues. Germline V gene data show CDR1 as SGHTA and CDR2 as FQGTGA. The CDR3 sequence is CASSKAASGGQETQYF. The CDR3 nucleotides are TGTGCCAGCTCCAAGGCCGCTAGCGGGGGGCAGGAGACCCAGTACTTC.

The V gene is TRBV11-3, the J gene TRBJ2-1; no clear D gene. Germline values: CDR1 SGHNT, CDR2 YENEEA. The CDR3 sequence is 13 residues long. The V and J ends lost 2 bases and 10 bases respectively, with 12 bases between them. This CDR3 is CASSLTSFEEQFF. The CDR3 coding sequence is TGTGCCAGCAGCTTAACAAGTTTTGAAGAGCAGTTCTTC. The full variable domain, in which reference TRBV11-3 and TRBJ2-1 provide the parts outside the CDR3, is EAGVVQSPRYKIIEKKQPVAFWCNPISGHNTLYWYLQNLGQGPELLIRYENEEAVDDSQLPKDRFSAERLKGVDSTLKIQPAELGDSAVYLCASSLTSFEEQFFGPGTRLTVL.

This clone was counted only a few times. CDR3 in amino acids: CAWTRTGLPLDTQYF. The CDR3 nucleotides read TGTGCCTGGACCAGGACAGGACTCCCATTAGATACGCAGTATTTT. The chain joins TRBV30 to TRBJ2-3; TRBD1 matches 7 bases. The V gene's germline CDR1 is GTSNPN and CDR2 SVGIG (reference sequence). The CDR3 totals 15 residues. V was clipped by 4 bases and J by 5 bases; unmatched bases: 12.

As DNA, the CDR3 is TGTGCCAGCAGCGTAGGGGCAGCAACTAATGAAAAACTGTTTTTT. This codes for CASSVGAATNEKLFF. This rearrangement joins TRBV9 to TRBJ1-4; D remains unclear. The V and J ends lost 0 bases and 0 bases respectively, with 6 bases between them. This CDR3 contains 15 residues. Germline V gene lookup returns CDR1 SGDLS and CDR2 YYNGEE.

This rearrangement joins TRBV30 to TRBJ1-5; 9 nucleotides agree with TRBD1. The junction had 2 bases not matched to a gene; V was cut back by 0 bases and J by 2 bases. Germline assignment: CDR1 GTSNPN and CDR2 SVGIG (reference sequence). The CDR3 has 15 residues. The CDR3 region is CAWSVRQGGNQPQHF. CDR3 nucleotides: TGTGCCTGGAGTGTACGACAGGGGGGCAATCAGCCCCAGCATTTT.

This clone has a single count. For the CDR3, the DNA is TGTGCCAGCAGCCAGCGCGGGGGGACGAACACCGGGGAGCTGTTTTTT. Amino acid sequence: CASSQRGGTNTGELFF. The chain has TRBV4-2 and TRBJ2-2, with TRBD2 identical over 8 bases. The germline CDR1 and CDR2 sequences are LGHNA and YNFKEQ. Trimming at V came to 3 bases and at J to 0 bases, leaving 3 bases not matched to a gene. The CDR3 sequence is 16 residues long.

This rearrangement joins TRBV18 to TRBJ1-1; tentatively, D is TRBD1 (5 bases). Trimming took off 2 bases at V and 5 bases at J, with 9 bases between the two ends. CDR1 and CDR2 (germline): KGHSH, LQKENI. CDR3 length: 13 amino acids. The DNA for the CDR3 is TGTGCCAGCTCACCAGGGACTGGGACTGAAGCTTTCTTT. Its protein product is CASSPGTGTEAFF.

There are a few counts of this clone. This chain links TRBV18 with TRBJ1-6; D gene uncertain. Trimming pared 0 bases from V and 10 bases from J, leaving 16 bases between. The CDR3 totals 16 residues. In germline, CDR1 is KGHSH, CDR2 LQKENI. The CDR3 here is CASSPPSSGLRSPLHF. CDR3 coding DNA: TGTGCCAGCTCACCACCTTCCTCAGGCCTGAGGTCACCCCTCCACTTT.

This rearrangement joins TRBV30 to TRBJ1-2; the match to TRBD1 covers 7 bases. CDR3 size: 13 residues. The germline gives CDR1 GTSNPN, CDR2 SVGIG (reference sequence). J gave up 3 bases and V 2 bases, and 3 bases lay outside the gene matches. CDR3 in DNA: TGTGCCTGGAGTCGGACAGGATACTATGGCTACACCTTC. Translation gives CAWSRTGYYGYTF.

The rearrangement uses TRBV6-5 and TRBJ1-3; possible D gene TRBD1, 5 bases. CDR3 length equals 14 residues. Trimming stripped 2 bases from V and 4 bases from J, with 9 bases between. CDR1 is MNHEY, CDR2 SVGAGI, per germline. CDR3 bases: TGTGCCAGCAGTTACCAGCCAGGGGGAAACACCATATATTTT. Translating it yields CASSYQPGGNTIYF.

The chain has TRBV2 and TRBJ1-2, with no clear D. This CDR3 comprises 10 residues. Germline CDR1 SNHLY, CDR2 FYNNEI. V was trimmed by 10 bases and J by 4 bases, leaving 7 bases between them. The chain's CDR3 is CATHGYGYTF. CDR3 in DNA: TGTGCCACCCATGGCTATGGCTACACCTTC.

CDR3 residues: CSVITGGSYNEQFF. The CDR3 region has the DNA TGCAGCGTTATTACAGGGGGCTCCTACAATGAGCAGTTCTTC. The chain combines TRBV29-1 with TRBJ2-1; TRBD1 aligns across 8 bases. This CDR3 has 14 amino acids. Germline V CDR1 and CDR2: SQVTM, ANQGSEA. J lost 0 bases, V lost 5 bases, and 3 bases had no gene match.

This chain connects TRBV7-9 to TRBJ1-1, with no clear D. CDR3 size: 14 residues. V gave up 1 base and J gave up 2 bases, with 8 bases separating them. Germline V gives CDR1 SEHNR, CDR2 FQNEAQ (reference sequence). The CDR3 is CASSLEVKNTEAFF. The CDR3, as DNA: TGTGCCAGCAGCTTAGAGGTCAAAAACACTGAAGCTTTCTTT.

The rearrangement uses TRBV12-3 or TRBV12-4 and TRBJ1-1; TRBD1 is a possible D gene (6 bases). This CDR3 contains 13 residues. Trimming took 3 bases from V and 1 from J, leaving 6 bases between them. The CDR3 nucleotides are TGTGCCAGCAGTTTGGGGGCGAACACTGAAGCTTTCTTT. Its translation is CASSLGANTEAFF.

The V call is TRBV2, the J call TRBJ1-1, with 9 nucleotides matching TRBD1. CDR3 size: 18 residues. Germline assignment: CDR1 SNHLY and CDR2 FYNNEI. With V trimmed by 5 bases and J by 5 bases, 18 bases remained unmatched. DNA of the CDR3: TGTGCCAGCAGTCGTACCGGGACAGGGCTTTCGTTGGGTACTGAAGCTTTCTTT. Translated: CASSRTGTGLSLGTEAFF.

The rearrangement joins TRBV4-1 to TRBJ2-7; D unresolved. This CDR3 has 14 amino acids. Trimming stripped 0 bases from V and 5 bases from J, with 11 bases between. Germline CDR1 reads MGHRA; CDR2 reads YSYEKL. CDR3 DNA: TGCGCCAGCAGCCAAGAGCGCGTAGCCGACGAGCAGTACTTC. Residues: CASSQERVADEQYF.

The V gene is TRBV5-1, the J gene TRBJ2-1; the match to TRBD1 covers 7 bases. The CDR3 length is 15 residues. Germline CDR1 SGHRS, CDR2 YFSETQ. V dropped 3 bases and J dropped 0; count of bases not matched to a gene: 3. Here the CDR3 reads CASSSAGGSYNEQFF. The CDR3 DNA follows: TGCGCCAGCAGCTCCGCAGGGGGCTCCTACAATGAGCAGTTCTTC.

The V and J genes are TRBV29-1 and TRBJ1-6; tentative D call: TRBD1 (6 bases). In germline, CDR1 is SQVTM, CDR2 ANQGSEA. The CDR3 is made up of 12 amino acids. The germline V and J ends were trimmed by 5 bases and 9 bases, with 11 bases remaining between them. Written as DNA, the CDR3 is TGCAGCGTTTTGACAGGTAGTTCACCCCTCCACTTT. It translates to CSVLTGSSPLHF.